These T cell receptor beta chains were read from a single sample in a study of response to subunit inactivated influenza vaccine. TCRdb re-derived calls from the RT-PCR reads in MiXCR, one entry per CDR3 protein. This sample yields about 570,000 distinct CDR3 sequences, of which 10% to 12% are seen a single time; roughly 11% belongs to the top ten. The same data also went into a second study, on T cells expressing NK-cell markers.

Sequencing was performed on PBMCs from blood, taken on the day of vaccination. Receptors were obtained from a man aged 45 to 65 who received an inactivated influenza vaccine. CDR3s include the opening cysteine and the closing phenylalanine or tryptophan. D genes are given only for firm matches. Not all rows give a size; the values are once, few, many and, for expanded clones, a class.

TGTGCCAGCAGCGGTATGTCGGGGAACTATGGCTACACCTTC | CASSGMSGNYGYTF | - | TRBJ1-2 | TRBV7-2 | -
TGCGCCAGCAGTTTCGGTATCGAGAACACCGGGGAGCTGTTTTTT | CASSFGIENTGELFF | - | TRBJ2-2 | TRBV5-1 | -
TGTGCCAGTAGTATTATGGCTAGCGGGAGCACAGATACGCAGTATTTT | CASSIMASGSTDTQYF | TRBD2 | TRBJ2-3 | TRBV19 | many
TGTGCCAGCTCACCGCTGCGAGAGACCCAGTACTTC | CASSPLRETQYF | - | TRBJ2-5 | TRBV18 | many
TGTGCCAGTAGTCCCCTCGGGACAGGCGGGGAAAAACTGTTTTTT | CASSPLGTGGEKLFF | TRBD1 | TRBJ1-4 | TRBV19 | -
TGTGCCAGCAGTTACTTCCGAACGGAGCAGTACTTC | CASSYFRTEQYF | - | TRBJ2-7 | TRBV6-2/TRBV6-3 | many
TGTGCCAGCAGCTTAATGTCGGGAGGGCCTTCAGATACGCAGTATTTT | CASSLMSGGPSDTQYF | TRBD2 | TRBJ2-3 | TRBV7-8 | few
TGTGCCAGCAGTGATCATCCTAGCGGGAGGGCATCAGATACGCAGTATTTT | CASSDHPSGRASDTQYF | TRBD2 | TRBJ2-3 | TRBV25-1 | few
TGTGCCACCAGCAGGCACGCCGGGACTAGCGACTACAATGAGCAGTTCTTC | CATSRHAGTSDYNEQFF | TRBD2 | TRBJ2-1 | TRBV15 | -
TGCGCCACCGGGGCCCCGGCCTATAGCAATCAGCCCCAGCATTTT | CATGAPAYSNQPQHF | - | TRBJ1-5 | TRBV5-1 | many
TGTGCCAGCAGCTTAAATAAGGGAGGCGAGCAGTACTTC | CASSLNKGGEQYF | - | TRBJ2-7 | TRBV7-8 | few
TGTGCCAGCAACTGGGGCGCCGAGTGGACTGAAGCTTTCTTT | CASNWGAEWTEAFF | - | TRBJ1-1 | TRBV5-6 | -
TGCGCCAGCAGCTTGCCTGATCCTGGGGCCAACGTCCTGACTTTC | CASSLPDPGANVLTF | - | TRBJ2-6 | TRBV5-1 | -
TGTGCCAGCAGTGCAAAACCATATAATTCACCCCTCCACTTT | CASSAKPYNSPLHF | - | TRBJ1-6 | TRBV6-1 | -
TGTGCCTGGAGTCCCGCTGTTGGGTATGAGCAGTTCTTC | CAWSPAVGYEQFF | - | TRBJ2-1 | TRBV30 | -
TGCAGTGCTAGGGGACAAGACAGGGTCCACGAGCAGTACTTC | CSARGQDRVHEQYF | TRBD1 | TRBJ2-7 | TRBV20-1 | few
TGCAGTGCTAGAGATGGGTCACCGAAAAGGAACGATGAGCAGTTCTTC | CSARDGSPKRNDEQFF | - | TRBJ2-1 | TRBV20-1 | -
TGCGCCAGCAGCCAACCGACTAGCGGGGGGGGCAAAAACATTCAGTACTTC | CASSQPTSGGGKNIQYF | TRBD2 | TRBJ2-4 | TRBV4-1 | few
TGTGCCAGCAGCGCCGGGGGGCCCCTCTCTGGAAACACCATATATTTT | CASSAGGPLSGNTIYF | - | TRBJ1-3 | TRBV5-5 | many
TGCGCCAGCAGCGCGGACAGGGCCGTCGAGCAGTACTTC | CASSADRAVEQYF | TRBD1 | TRBJ2-7 | TRBV5-1 | -
TGTGCCAGCAGCGGGGGACTGGGCTACGAGCAGTACTTC | CASSGGLGYEQYF | - | TRBJ2-7 | TRBV5-6 | -
TGTGCCAGCAGTGATCACAGGGCCACTATTTACAATGAGCAGTTCTTC | CASSDHRATIYNEQFF | - | TRBJ2-1 | TRBV2 | -